A single T cell receptor beta chain is shown here with its context. The data were obtained in a study of glioma-infiltrating T cells after dendritic cell vaccination. The wider study: Treatment, given 2003 to 2012, was autologous tumor lysate-pulsed dendritic cell vaccination. Autologous tumor lysate was loaded overnight onto monocyte-derived dendritic cells grown seven to eight days with IL-4 and GM-CSF.

CDR1 and CDR2 (germline): SGHRS, YFSETQ. V shed 4 bases, J shed 1 base, and the junction held 5 bases outside the gene matches. This CDR3 is built from 15 residues. The PCR used 60 V beta and 13 J beta primers. TCRdb's copy holds only in-frame clones and misses some; the assay was immunoSEQ multiplex PCR. The table shows tens of thousands of clones, with around 87% occurring only once. This sample's time point: after dendritic cell vaccination, including at tumor progression/relapse. The clonotype originates from a human donor with glioblastoma. Specimen: blood, collected after dendritic cell vaccination. The chain recombines TRBV5-1 with TRBJ2-5, with TRBD1 matching over 9 bases. The CDR3 sequence is CASSGGDRVQETQYF. CDR3 sequence (DNA): TGCGCCAGCAGCGGGGGGGACAGGGTCCAAGAGACCCAGTACTTC.